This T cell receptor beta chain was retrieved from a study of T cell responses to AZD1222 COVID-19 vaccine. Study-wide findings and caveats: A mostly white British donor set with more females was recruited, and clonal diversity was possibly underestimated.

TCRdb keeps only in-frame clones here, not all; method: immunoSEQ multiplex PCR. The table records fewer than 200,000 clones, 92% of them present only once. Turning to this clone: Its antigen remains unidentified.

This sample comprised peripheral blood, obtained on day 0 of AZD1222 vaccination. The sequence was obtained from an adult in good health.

CDR3: CASSSRQMNTEAFF. The CDR3 bases are TGCGCCAGCAGCTCGAGACAGATGAACACTGAAGCTTTCTTT. The rearrangement links TRBV5-1 to TRBJ1-1; possible D gene TRBD1, 5 bases. There are 14 residues in the CDR3. V lost 3 bases and J 0 bases, leaving 9 bases between the germline ends. Germline V gene sequence: CDR1 SGHRS, CDR2 YFSETQ.